This T cell receptor beta chain was recovered during a study of T-cell reconstitution after alpha-beta-depleted transplantation in children. CDR3 length equals 16 residues. V lost 0 bases and J 4 bases, leaving 13 bases between the germline ends. CDR1 is LGHDT, CDR2 YNNKEL, per germline (reference sequence). This clonotype was seen ten or more times. Unique molecular identifiers were used to barcode this TCRbeta library. TCRdb reprocessed the PCR reads with MiXCR, giving one entry per CDR3 protein. Of about 610,000 distinct CDR3 sequences in the sample, over 9.5% were seen once. The specimen comprised PBMCs from the stem cell graft donor, sampled from the stem cell graft. The chain is built from TRBV3-1 and TRBJ2-1, with unresolved D. The TCR originated in a human donor who donated a stem cell graft to a child with acute myeloid leukemia. As DNA, the CDR3 is TGTGCCAGCAGCCAAGATAACAGCCCTATTTACAATGAGCAGTTCTTC. This codes for CASSQDNSPIYNEQFF.